This is a list of T cell receptor beta chains from one sample in a study of cytomegalovirus exposure and HLA in healthy donors. Here immunoSEQ multiplex PCR was the method, and the copy in TCRdb shows in-frame clones only, minus some. The sample holds about 130,000 clones; around 81% are singletons and the top ten take over 1.5%. What was sequenced was PBMCs. These receptors were taken from a woman between 50 and 59 years old in good health and CMV-seronegative. CDR3s include the opening cysteine and the closing phenylalanine or tryptophan. The D gene is left open where the match is weak. Expanded clones get a size class; other rows say once, few or many, or leave the size out.

DNA: TGTGCCACCGGGCAGCCCCAGCATTTT
CDR3: CATGQPQHF
D: .
size: few
V: TRBV6-1
J: TRBJ1-5

DNA: TGTGCCAGCAGTTACGGCGGGAGGGGAAGCACAGATACGCAGTATTTT
CDR3: CASSYGGRGSTDTQYF
D: TRBD2
size: .
V: TRBV6-5
J: TRBJ2-3

DNA: TGTGCCACCAGCAGGAACAGGGTCCCAGATACGCAGTATTTT
CDR3: CATSRNRVPDTQYF
D: .
size: few
V: TRBV15
J: TRBJ2-3

DNA: TGTGCCAGCAGCTCCGAACGCGGGCCCACAGATACGCAGTATTTT
CDR3: CASSSERGPTDTQYF
D: .
size: .
V: TRBV7-3
J: TRBJ2-3

DNA: TGTGCCAGCAGCTTATCAGGGAAGGTGGGGGAGACCCAGTACTTC
CDR3: CASSLSGKVGETQYF
D: .
size: .
V: TRBV7-3
J: TRBJ2-5

DNA: TGTGCCAGCAGCTTACGGACAGGGAGGAATGAGCAGTTCTTC
CDR3: CASSLRTGRNEQFF
D: TRBD1
size: .
V: TRBV7-2
J: TRBJ2-1

DNA: TGTGCCAGCAGCTCTCCGGGACATAACACTGAAGCTTTCTTT
CDR3: CASSSPGHNTEAFF
D: .
size: .
V: TRBV7-6
J: TRBJ1-1

DNA: TGTGCCAGCAGCTTGGTGTTCAGGGGGACCGAAAAACTGTTTTTT
CDR3: CASSLVFRGTEKLFF
D: TRBD1
size: .
V: TRBV4-2
J: TRBJ1-4

DNA: TGTGCCAGCGTGGGACTAGCGGCCGCATTGGGGTATTTT
CDR3: CASVGLAAALGYF
D: TRBD2
size: .
V: TRBV28
J: TRBJ2-3

DNA: TGTGCCAGCAGTTCTCTTCCAGTCTACGAGCAGTACTTC
CDR3: CASSSLPVYEQYF
D: .
size: .
V: TRBV28
J: TRBJ2-7

DNA: TGTACCAGCGCCGATCTAGTCCTACTTACCTACGAGCAGTACTTC
CDR3: CTSADLVLLTYEQYF
D: .
size: .
V: TRBV6-1
J: TRBJ2-7

DNA: TGTGCCAGCAGCCGAGACACCTCCTATGGCTACACCTTC
CDR3: CASSRDTSYGYTF
D: .
size: .
V: TRBV6-1
J: TRBJ1-2

DNA: TGTGCCAGCAGCACCGGGACAGTTTACAATGAGCAGTTCTTC
CDR3: CASSTGTVYNEQFF
D: TRBD1
size: .
V: TRBV6-4
J: TRBJ2-1

DNA: TGCAGCGTTGAAGAGAAAGGTGGGGGGAAGACAGGGAACCCCTACGAGCAGTACTTC
CDR3: CSVEEKGGGKTGNPYEQYF
D: .
size: once
V: TRBV29-1
J: TRBJ2-7

DNA: TGTGCCAGTAGTATTCAGGGAGGCCAAGAGACCCAGTACTTC
CDR3: CASSIQGGQETQYF
D: .
size: .
V: TRBV19
J: TRBJ2-5